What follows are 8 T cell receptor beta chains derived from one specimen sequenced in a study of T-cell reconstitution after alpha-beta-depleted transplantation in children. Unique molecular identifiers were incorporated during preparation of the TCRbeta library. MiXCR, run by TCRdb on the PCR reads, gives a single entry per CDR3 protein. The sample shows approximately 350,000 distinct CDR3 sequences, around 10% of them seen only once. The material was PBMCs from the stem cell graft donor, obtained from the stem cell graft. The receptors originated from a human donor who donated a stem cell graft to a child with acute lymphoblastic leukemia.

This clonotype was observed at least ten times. In DNA, the CDR3 is TGTGCCAGCAGTTATGGAGGGGCGAGCTACGAGCAGTACTTC. Protein sequence: CASSYGGASYEQYF. The V call is TRBV6-5, the J call TRBJ2-7; weak D call: TRBD2 (6 bases). Per the germline V gene, CDR1 is MNHEY and CDR2 is SVGAGI. Trimming cost V 3 bases and J 3 bases, with 12 bases left between them. This CDR3 has 14 amino acids.

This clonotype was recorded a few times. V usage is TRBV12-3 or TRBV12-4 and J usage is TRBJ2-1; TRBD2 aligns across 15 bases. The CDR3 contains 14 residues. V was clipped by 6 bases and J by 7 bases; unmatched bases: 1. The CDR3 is CASRGTSGRNEQFF. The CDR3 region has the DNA TGTGCCAGCAGGGGGACTAGCGGGAGGAATGAGCAGTTCTTC.

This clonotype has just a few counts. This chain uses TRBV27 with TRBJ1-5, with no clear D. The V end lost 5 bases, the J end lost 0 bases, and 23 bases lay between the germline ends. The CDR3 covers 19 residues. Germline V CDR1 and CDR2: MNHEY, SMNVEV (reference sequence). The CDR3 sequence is CASSRGLSLRLYSNQPQHF. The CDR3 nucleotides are TGTGCCAGCAGTCGAGGACTGTCACTTCGCCTCTATAGCAATCAGCCCCAGCATTTT.

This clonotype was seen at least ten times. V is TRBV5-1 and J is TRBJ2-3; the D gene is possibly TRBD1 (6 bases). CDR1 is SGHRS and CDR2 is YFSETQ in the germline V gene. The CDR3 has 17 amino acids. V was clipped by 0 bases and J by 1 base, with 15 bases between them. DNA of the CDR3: TGCGCCAGCAGCTTGGGGACAGTAGTGTATGGCACAGATACGCAGTATTTT. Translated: CASSLGTVVYGTDTQYF.

This CDR3 reads CASRGPGGSYEQYF. CDR3 DNA: TGTGCCAGCAGGGGTCCAGGGGGCTCCTACGAGCAGTACTTC. This chain links TRBV28 with TRBJ2-7, with TRBD1 matching over 7 bases. The length of the CDR3 is 14 residues. Germline assignment: CDR1 MDHEN and CDR2 SYDVKM. Losses at the gene ends were 6 bases for V and 0 bases for J; bases not matched to a gene: 5.

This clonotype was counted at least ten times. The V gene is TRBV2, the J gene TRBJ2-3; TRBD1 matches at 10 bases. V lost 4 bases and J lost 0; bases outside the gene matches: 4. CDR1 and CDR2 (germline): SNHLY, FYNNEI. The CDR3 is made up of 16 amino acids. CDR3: CASSGDRGLSTDTQYF. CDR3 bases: TGTGCCAGCAGTGGGGACAGGGGCTTGAGCACAGATACGCAGTATTTT.

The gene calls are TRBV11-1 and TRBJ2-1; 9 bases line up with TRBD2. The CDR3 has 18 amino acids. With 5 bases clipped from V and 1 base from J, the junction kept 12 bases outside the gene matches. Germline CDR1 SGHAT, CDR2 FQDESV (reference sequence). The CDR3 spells CASSPSGLAGPSYNEQFF. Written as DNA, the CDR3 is TGTGCCAGCAGCCCCAGCGGTCTAGCGGGACCGTCCTACAATGAGCAGTTCTTC. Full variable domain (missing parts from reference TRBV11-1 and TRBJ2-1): EAEVAQSPRYKITEKSQAVAFWCDPISGHATLYWYRQILGQGPELLVQFQDESVVDDSQLPKDRFSAERLKGVDSTLKIQPAELGDSAMYLCASSPSGLAGPSYNEQFFGPGTRLTVL.

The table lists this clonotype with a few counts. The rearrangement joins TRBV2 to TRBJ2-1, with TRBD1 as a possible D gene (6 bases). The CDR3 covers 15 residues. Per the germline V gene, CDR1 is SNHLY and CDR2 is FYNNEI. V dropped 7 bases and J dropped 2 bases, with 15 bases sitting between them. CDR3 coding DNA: TGTGCCAGCAAGCAGAGGGACACCACCTACAATGAGCAGTTCTTC. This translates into CASKQRDTTYNEQFF.